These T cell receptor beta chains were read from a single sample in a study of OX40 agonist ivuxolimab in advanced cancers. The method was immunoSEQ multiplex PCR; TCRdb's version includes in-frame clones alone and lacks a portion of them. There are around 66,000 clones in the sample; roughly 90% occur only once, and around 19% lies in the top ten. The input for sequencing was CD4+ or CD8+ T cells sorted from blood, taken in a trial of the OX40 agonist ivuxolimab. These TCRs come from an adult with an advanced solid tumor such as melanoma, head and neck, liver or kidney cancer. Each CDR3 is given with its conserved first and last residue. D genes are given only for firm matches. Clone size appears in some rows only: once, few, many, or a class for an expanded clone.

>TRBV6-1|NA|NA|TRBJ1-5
TGTGCAGCCTGTCCGGGACGAGGTCAGCCCCAGCATTTT
CAACPGRGQPQHF
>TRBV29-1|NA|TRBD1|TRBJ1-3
TGCAGCGTTGGGGGACAGAATTCTGGAAACACCATATATTTT
CSVGGQNSGNTIYF
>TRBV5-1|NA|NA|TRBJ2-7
TGCGCCAGCAGCTTGGAAGGGCGCTCCTACGAGCAGTACTTC
CASSLEGRSYEQYF
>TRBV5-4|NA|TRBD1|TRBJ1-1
TGTGCCAGCAGATCGAGCGGGACAGGGCAAGCTTTCTTT
CASRSSGTGQAFF
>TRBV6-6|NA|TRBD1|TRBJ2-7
TGTGCCAGCAGTCCAGGGGGCCCCTACGAGCAGTACTTC
CASSPGGPYEQYF
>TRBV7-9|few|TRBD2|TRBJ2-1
TGTGCCAGCAGCCAGCCGGGACTAGCGGGGGGCTATGAGCAGTTCTTC
CASSQPGLAGGYEQFF
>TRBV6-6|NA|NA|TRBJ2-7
TGTGCCAGCAGCGACCGGGACGGGACGACCGAGCAGTACTTC
CASSDRDGTTEQYF
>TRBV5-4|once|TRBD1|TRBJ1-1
TGTGCCAGCAGCGGACAGGGGTACACTGAAGCTTTCTTT
CASSGQGYTEAFF
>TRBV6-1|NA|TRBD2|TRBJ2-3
TGTGCCAGCAGTGAACTAGCGGGGGTTACAGATACGCAGTATTTT
CASSELAGVTDTQYF
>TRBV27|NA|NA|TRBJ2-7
TGTGCCAGCAGTCCGGGCCTTAGCTACGAGCAGTACTTC
CASSPGLSYEQYF
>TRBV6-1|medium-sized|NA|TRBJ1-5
TGTGCCAGCAGTTCAGGCAGAGGCTACAATTTGCCCCAGCATTTT
CASSSGRGYNLPQHF
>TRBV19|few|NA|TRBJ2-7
TGTGCCAGTAGTCCAGGGAGCTCCTACGAGCAGTACTTC
CASSPGSSYEQYF
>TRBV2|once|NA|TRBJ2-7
TGTGCCAGCAGTGAAAACGGGGACGAGCAGTACTTC
CASSENGDEQYF
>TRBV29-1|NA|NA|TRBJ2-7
TGCAGCGCTGGGGACACTACCTACGAGCAGTACTTC
CSAGDTTYEQYF
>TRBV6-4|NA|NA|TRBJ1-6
TGTGCCAGCAGTGCAGAATCAGTGGGTTCACCCCTCCACTTT
CASSAESVGSPLHF